This T cell receptor beta chain originates from a study of Ad26.COV2.S vaccination and SARS-CoV-2 variants. Findings and caveats of the study: Total T cell responses were possibly underestimated by TCR breadth and depth analyses. Spike-specific responses of CD8+ and CD4+ T cells were reported to display substantial breadth after vaccination.

Sequenced by immunoSEQ multiplex PCR; TCRdb stores in-frame clones only, minus some. Found here are about 320,000 clones, more than 70% of them singletons; the top ten hold 1.5% to 2.5%. Regarding this clone: As yet, its antigen is unknown.

Per germline, CDR1 MNHEY and CDR2 SMNVEV (reference sequence). V lost 7 bases to trimming and J lost 2 bases, with 15 bases between them. The CDR3 runs to 14 residues. Stated treatment: about 20 received Ad26.COV2.S at low or high dose, single or two shots; about 5 received placebo; per-sample allocation not given. Vaccine and placebo recipients were sampled on day 63 after the first injection. SARS-CoV-2 spike from the Wuhan strain was encoded by the vaccine, an Ad26 vector. The sequencing here drew on peripheral blood, taken in a trial of Ad26.COV2.S vaccine versus placebo. V usage is TRBV27 and J usage is TRBJ2-7, with D possibly called TRBD1 or TRBD2 (6 bases each). This clonotype was sampled from a person between 18 and 60 years old who received the Ad26.COV2.S COVID-19 vaccine or a placebo. For the CDR3, the DNA is TGTGCCAGCACCCCTGTGGGGGGCCCCTACGAGCAGTACTTC. Its translation is CASTPVGGPYEQYF.